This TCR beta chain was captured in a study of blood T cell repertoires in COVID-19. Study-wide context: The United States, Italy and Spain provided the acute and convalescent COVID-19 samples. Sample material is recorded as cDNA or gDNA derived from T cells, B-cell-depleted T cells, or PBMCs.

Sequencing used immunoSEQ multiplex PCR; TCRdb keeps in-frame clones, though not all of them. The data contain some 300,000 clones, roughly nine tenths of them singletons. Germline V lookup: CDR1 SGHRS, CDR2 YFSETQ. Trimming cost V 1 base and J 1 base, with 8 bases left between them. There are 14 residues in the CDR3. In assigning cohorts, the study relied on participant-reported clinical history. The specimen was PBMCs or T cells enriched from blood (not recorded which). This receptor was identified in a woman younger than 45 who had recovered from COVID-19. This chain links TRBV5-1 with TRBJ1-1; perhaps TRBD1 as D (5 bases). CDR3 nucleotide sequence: TGCGCCAGCAGCTTGTATCAGGGGAACACTGAAGCTTTCTTT. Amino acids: CASSLYQGNTEAFF. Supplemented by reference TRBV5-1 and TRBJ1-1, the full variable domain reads KAGVTQTPRYLIKTRGQQVTLSCSPISGHRSVSWYQQTPGQGLQFLFEYFSETQRNKGNFPGRFSGRQFSNSRSEMNVSTLELGDSALYLCASSLYQGNTEAFFGQGTRLTVV.